What follows is one T cell receptor (beta chain) and its context. These data belong to a study of cytomegalovirus exposure and HLA in healthy donors. The PCR ran on 60 Vbeta and 13 Jbeta primers. Clones were sequenced by immunoSEQ multiplex PCR, and TCRdb holds only the in-frame ones, with some missing. The table records about 180,000 clones, roughly four fifths of them present only once. The CDR3 has 13 amino acids. The junction had 2 bases not matched to a gene; V was cut back by 5 bases and J by 4 bases. Germline-derived CDR1 and CDR2 are SNHLY and FYNNEI. The chain is built from TRBV2 and TRBJ1-1; the match to TRBD1 covers 9 bases. The sample taken for sequencing was PBMCs. The clonotype comes from a male donor in good health and CMV-seronegative. The CDR3 spells CASSKDRGTEAFF. DNA of the CDR3: TGTGCCAGCAGTAAGGACAGGGGCACTGAAGCTTTCTTT.